Listed below are T cell receptor beta chains from one sample, sequenced in a study of human T cells and chemical hapten exposure. TCRdb fed the RACE reads into MiXCR, producing one record per CDR3 protein. This table has 150,000 to 200,000 distinct CDR3 sequences, approximately 14% appearing once. This material consisted of whole blood, taken in connection with sensitization to the hapten diphenylcyclopropenone (DPC). Receptors were obtained from a woman aged 25 to 39 with alopecia areata. Some clones in this sample may be carry-over from other donors' samples. The CDR3 runs from the conserved cysteine through the conserved F or W. The order of the fields is V gene, J gene, D gene, clone size, CDR3 DNA, CDR3 protein. D genes are given only for firm matches. Expanded clones get a size class; other rows say once, few or many, or leave the size out.

v_gene: TRBV28
j_gene: TRBJ2-7
d_gene: -
abundance: few
CDR3nt: TGTGCCACCGTAGGGTACGAGCAGTACTTC
CDR3aa: CATVGYEQYF

v_gene: TRBV3-1
j_gene: TRBJ1-6
d_gene: -
abundance: -
CDR3nt: TGTGCCAGCAGAAACAGGGAATCCCTCCACTTT
CDR3aa: CASRNRESLHF

v_gene: TRBV5-1
j_gene: TRBJ2-5
d_gene: TRBD2
abundance: few
CDR3nt: TGCGCCAGCATGAACCCTAGCGGGAGTCAAGAGACCCAGTACTTC
CDR3aa: CASMNPSGSQETQYF

v_gene: TRBV28
j_gene: TRBJ2-1
d_gene: -
abundance: few
CDR3nt: TGTGCCAGCAGTTTATACCGGGAGTACTACAATGAGCAGTTCTTC
CDR3aa: CASSLYREYYNEQFF

v_gene: TRBV7-9
j_gene: TRBJ1-3
d_gene: TRBD1
abundance: few
CDR3nt: TGTGCCAGCAGCGGGACAGCCTACTCTGGAAACACCATATATTTT
CDR3aa: CASSGTAYSGNTIYF

v_gene: TRBV29-1
j_gene: TRBJ1-1
d_gene: -
abundance: -
CDR3nt: TGCAGCGTTGAAGGCCAGCCCAACACTGAAGCTTTCTTT
CDR3aa: CSVEGQPNTEAFF

v_gene: TRBV12-3/TRBV12-4
j_gene: TRBJ2-1
d_gene: TRBD1
abundance: few
CDR3nt: TGTGCCAGCAGTTCCATGACAGGGGCGAATGAGCAGTTCTTC
CDR3aa: CASSSMTGANEQFF

v_gene: TRBV10-1
j_gene: TRBJ2-3
d_gene: -
abundance: many
CDR3nt: TGCGCCAGCAGTGAGGAGGTCAACCCTAGCACAGATACGCAGTATTTT
CDR3aa: CASSEEVNPSTDTQYF

v_gene: TRBV6-6
j_gene: TRBJ1-4
d_gene: -
abundance: few
CDR3nt: TGTGCCAGCACGGACCCTGACGAAAAACTGTTTTTT
CDR3aa: CASTDPDEKLFF

v_gene: TRBV20-1
j_gene: TRBJ2-7
d_gene: -
abundance: -
CDR3nt: TGCAGTGCTAGAGACAAGGCAGGCGGGTCCTACGAGCAGTACTTC
CDR3aa: CSARDKAGGSYEQYF

v_gene: TRBV29-1
j_gene: TRBJ2-7
d_gene: -
abundance: few
CDR3nt: TGCAGCGTTCGAACAGGGAGGGGCCCCGAGCAGTACTTC
CDR3aa: CSVRTGRGPEQYF

v_gene: TRBV12-3/TRBV12-4
j_gene: TRBJ1-5
d_gene: -
abundance: few
CDR3nt: TGTGCCAGCAGAGCGACGGGCGGCAATCAGCCCCAGCATTTT
CDR3aa: CASRATGGNQPQHF

v_gene: TRBV7-9
j_gene: TRBJ2-7
d_gene: -
abundance: -
CDR3nt: TGTGCCAGCAGCCCCGAATCCTACGAGCAGTACTTC
CDR3aa: CASSPESYEQYF

v_gene: TRBV20-1
j_gene: TRBJ2-1
d_gene: TRBD1
abundance: few
CDR3nt: TGCAGTGCTAGAGCCGGACAGGGGGAGGGTGAGCAGTTCTTC
CDR3aa: CSARAGQGEGEQFF

v_gene: TRBV5-1
j_gene: TRBJ1-2
d_gene: -
abundance: many
CDR3nt: TGCGCCAGCAGCTTGGTGGCAGATTATAACTATGGCTACACCTTC
CDR3aa: CASSLVADYNYGYTF

v_gene: TRBV6-2/TRBV6-3
j_gene: TRBJ1-2
d_gene: -
abundance: many
CDR3nt: TGTGCCAGCGAAGGACAGACTAACTATGGCTACACCTTC
CDR3aa: CASEGQTNYGYTF

v_gene: TRBV20-1
j_gene: TRBJ2-3
d_gene: -
abundance: few
CDR3nt: TGCAGTGCCGGACGGAGTGATACGCAGTATTTT
CDR3aa: CSAGRSDTQYF

v_gene: TRBV28
j_gene: TRBJ2-7
d_gene: TRBD2
abundance: -
CDR3nt: TGTGCCAGCAGTCTGTCGACTAGCGGGGAATACTACGAGCAGTACTTC
CDR3aa: CASSLSTSGEYYEQYF

v_gene: TRBV20-1
j_gene: TRBJ2-3
d_gene: -
abundance: few
CDR3nt: TGCAGTGCTAGTCGTATCGACGGGGGCTCAGATACGCAGTATTTT
CDR3aa: CSASRIDGGSDTQYF

v_gene: TRBV6-2/TRBV6-3
j_gene: TRBJ2-3
d_gene: -
abundance: many
CDR3nt: TGTGCCAGCAGTTACGGGTTCCAGGACACAGATACGCAGTATTTT
CDR3aa: CASSYGFQDTDTQYF

v_gene: TRBV7-3
j_gene: TRBJ1-1
d_gene: -
abundance: many
CDR3nt: TGTGCCAGCAGCTTGGGTTCGGACACTGAAGCTTTCTTT
CDR3aa: CASSLGSDTEAFF

v_gene: TRBV6-6
j_gene: TRBJ1-4
d_gene: -
abundance: -
CDR3nt: TGTGCCAGCAGTTACTCGGGGGTTGGCGAAAAACTGTTTTTT
CDR3aa: CASSYSGVGEKLFF

v_gene: TRBV28
j_gene: TRBJ1-5
d_gene: -
abundance: few
CDR3nt: TGTGCCAGCAGTTTTGGCAGTCTGGGCAATCAGCCCCAGCATTTT
CDR3aa: CASSFGSLGNQPQHF

v_gene: TRBV6-6
j_gene: TRBJ2-1
d_gene: TRBD2
abundance: -
CDR3nt: TGTGCCAGCAGCCAGACTAGCGGGAGCCTCAATGAGCAGTTCTTC
CDR3aa: CASSQTSGSLNEQFF

v_gene: TRBV15
j_gene: TRBJ1-2
d_gene: -
abundance: few
CDR3nt: TGTGCCACCAGCAGAGCGTTACAGAGAAAACTTAACTATGGCTACACCTTC
CDR3aa: CATSRALQRKLNYGYTF

v_gene: TRBV7-8
j_gene: TRBJ1-1
d_gene: -
abundance: many
CDR3nt: TGTGCCAGCAGCCAAAGATCCCCGTGGAAAGGGGGGAGCACTGAAGCTTTCTTT
CDR3aa: CASSQRSPWKGGSTEAFF

v_gene: TRBV6-2/TRBV6-3
j_gene: TRBJ1-1
d_gene: -
abundance: -
CDR3nt: TGTGCCAGCAGTTTTTTCACTGAAGCTTTCTTT
CDR3aa: CASSFFTEAFF

v_gene: TRBV6-5
j_gene: TRBJ1-5
d_gene: TRBD1
abundance: -
CDR3nt: TGTGCCAGCAGTTCGTCCGGGACAGTCAATCAGCCCCAGCATTTT
CDR3aa: CASSSSGTVNQPQHF

v_gene: TRBV7-2
j_gene: TRBJ1-1
d_gene: -
abundance: -
CDR3nt: TGTGCCAGCAGCTTAATCATACAGAACAGGGCTGAAGCTTTCTTT
CDR3aa: CASSLIIQNRAEAFF

v_gene: TRBV2
j_gene: TRBJ1-5
d_gene: -
abundance: many
CDR3nt: TGTGCCAGCAGGGAAGACAGTAGCAATCAGCCCCAGCATTTT
CDR3aa: CASREDSSNQPQHF

v_gene: TRBV4-2
j_gene: TRBJ2-1
d_gene: TRBD1
abundance: -
CDR3nt: TGTGCCAGCAGCCATCACCGGGACAGGGCGTACAATGAGCAGTTCTTC
CDR3aa: CASSHHRDRAYNEQFF